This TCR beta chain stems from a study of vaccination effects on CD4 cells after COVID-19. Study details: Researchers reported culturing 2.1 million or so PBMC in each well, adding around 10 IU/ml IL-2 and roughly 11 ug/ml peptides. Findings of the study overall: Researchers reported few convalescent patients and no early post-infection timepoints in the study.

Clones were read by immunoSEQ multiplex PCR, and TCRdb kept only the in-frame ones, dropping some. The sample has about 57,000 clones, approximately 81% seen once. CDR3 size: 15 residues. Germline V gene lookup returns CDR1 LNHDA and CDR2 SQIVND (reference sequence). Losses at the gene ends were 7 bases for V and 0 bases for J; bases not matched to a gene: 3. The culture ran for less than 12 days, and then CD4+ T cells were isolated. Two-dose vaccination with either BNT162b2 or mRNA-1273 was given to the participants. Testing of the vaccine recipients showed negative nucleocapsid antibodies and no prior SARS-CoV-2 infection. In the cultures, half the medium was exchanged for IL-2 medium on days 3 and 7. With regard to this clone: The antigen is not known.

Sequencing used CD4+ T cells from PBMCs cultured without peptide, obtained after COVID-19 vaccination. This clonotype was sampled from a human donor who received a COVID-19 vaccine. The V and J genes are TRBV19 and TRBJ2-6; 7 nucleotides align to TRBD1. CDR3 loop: CASTRGYSGANVLTF. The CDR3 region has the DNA TGTGCCAGTACCAGGGGGTACTCTGGGGCCAACGTCCTGACTTTC.